This T cell receptor beta chain was identified during a study of T cell responses to AZD1222 COVID-19 vaccine. Across the whole study: Analysis merged second doses at about 4 or about 12 weeks.

Germline-derived CDR1 and CDR2 are SGHAT and FQNNGV. CDR3 length: 13 residues. The ends were cut back, 7 bases at V and 7 bases at J, with 11 bases in the middle. The study's findings and limits: Possibly, clonal diversity was underestimated; donors were largely white British and included more females. As reported, nearly half of all spike-specific TCRs target variant regions that are unmutated.

Data came from immunoSEQ multiplex PCR; TCRdb stores just in-frame clones and leaves some out. Here the sample spans approximately 140,000 clones, roughly nine tenths being singletons. This clone was counted between two and nine times. The antigen is unknown. The source is an adult in good health. This specimen consisted of peripheral blood, obtained on day 0 of AZD1222 vaccination. The rearrangement links TRBV11-2 to TRBJ1-6; D call uncertain. CDR3 coding DNA: TGTGCCAGCACCCTGGGAGGAAATTCACCCCTCCACTTT. This gives the protein CASTLGGNSPLHF.